The 22 T cell receptor beta chains below come from one sample, sequenced in a study of shared clonotypes between healthy human individuals. Data came from immunoSEQ multiplex PCR; TCRdb stores just in-frame clones and leaves some out. The table includes approximately 1.5 million clones, 98% detected once. Sample: naive CD4+ T cells sorted from blood. Subset indicated: CD45RA+ positively selected. All receptors come from a man younger than 45 in good health.

The gene calls are TRBV11-2 and TRBJ2-1, with 10 bases matching TRBD2. Germline CDR1 is SGHAT and CDR2 is FQNNGV. Trimming cost V 5 bases and J 4 bases; bases outside gene matches: 14. This CDR3 has 18 amino acids. The CDR3 sequence is CASSQYPASGSGYNEQFF. The CDR3 nucleotides are TGTGCCAGCAGCCAATACCCGGCTAGCGGGAGTGGGTACAATGAGCAGTTCTTC.

The chain carries TRBV5-1 and TRBJ2-7, with 8 bases identical to TRBD1. The CDR3 is made up of 14 amino acids. The J segment lost 4 bases and the V segment lost 5 bases, leaving 8 bases of the junction unmatched. Germline CDR1 and CDR2: SGHRS and YFSETQ. The CDR3 DNA reads TGCGCCAGCAGGACCGGGACAGGAGAGTACGAGCAGTACTTC. This gives the protein CASRTGTGEYEQYF.

The chain couples TRBV28 to TRBJ2-1; 8 bases are a match to TRBD2. After removal of 5 bases from V and 0 bases from J, the junction contained 6 bases not matched to a gene. The length of the CDR3 is 16 residues. CDR1 and CDR2 (germline): MDHEN, SYDVKM. CDR3 nucleotides: TGTGCCAGCAGTCCCCGGGAGGGGATCTCCTACAATGAGCAGTTCTTC. This sequence encodes CASSPREGISYNEQFF.

A remark on this clone: One junction end does not reproduce the germline sequence, and a read error may be involved. This sequence joins TRBV7-7 and TRBJ2-1; TRBD2 is a possible D gene (5 bases). This CDR3 contains 13 residues. Germline lookup yields CDR1 SSHAT and CDR2 FNYEAQ (reference sequence). The CDR3 sequence is CASTTGLDNEQFF. In DNA form, the CDR3 reads TGTGCTAGCACCACCGGACTGGACAATGAGCAGTTCTTC.

The CDR3 region has the DNA TGCAGCGGGAAAGACACTCACGACGAGCAGTACTTC. The encoded protein is CSGKDTHDEQYF. The chain carries TRBV29-1 and TRBJ2-7; D ambiguous. From germline, CDR1 is SQVTM and CDR2 ANQGSEA. The CDR3 spans 12 residues. V was cut by 7 bases and J by 5 bases, with 15 bases left in between.

The V and J genes are TRBV9 and TRBJ2-3; 8 nucleotides line up with TRBD2. The J segment lost 5 bases and the V segment lost 2 bases, leaving 13 bases of the junction unmatched. The CDR3 has 17 amino acids. Germline values: CDR1 SGDLS, CDR2 YYNGEE. The CDR3 region is CASSVPTPAGGGDTQYF. Here the CDR3 DNA reads TGTGCCAGCAGCGTCCCCACCCCGGCGGGAGGTGGAGATACGCAGTATTTT. The whole variable domain, remainder taken from reference TRBV9 and TRBJ2-3, is DSGVTQTPKHLITATGQRVTLRCSPRSGDLSVYWYQQSLDQGLQFLIQYYNGEERAKGNILERFSAQQFPDLHSELNLSSLELGDSALYFCASSVPTPAGGGDTQYFGPGTRLTVL.

This clone has just one count. The chain links TRBV7-9 to TRBJ1-1, with D possibly TRBD1 on 5 matching bases. CDR1 and CDR2 from the germline V gene are SEHNR and FQNEAQ (reference sequence). The CDR3 has 16 amino acids. V was cut by 5 bases and J by 1 base, with 17 bases left in between. The CDR3 nucleotides read TGTGCCAGCAGCCACCAGCCCCTGACAGCGAACACTGAAGCTTTCTTT. Translated, it gives CASSHQPLTANTEAFF.

The rearrangement joins TRBV5-1 to TRBJ2-7; 13 bases are a match to TRBD2. V shed 0 bases and J 3 bases; nucleotides not matched to a gene: 6. The CDR3 is 17 residues long. Germline V CDR1 and CDR2: SGHRS, YFSETQ. CDR3 in amino acids: CASSLVELAGGFYEQYF. Written as DNA, the CDR3 is TGCGCCAGCAGCTTGGTTGAACTAGCGGGAGGGTTCTACGAGCAGTACTTC.

The V call is TRBV18, the J call TRBJ2-4; perhaps TRBD1 as D (6 bases). V was cut by 4 bases and J by 6 bases, with 19 bases left in between. Germline loops: CDR1 KGHSH, CDR2 LQKENI. CDR3 length: 16 residues. The CDR3 nucleotides are TGTGCCAGCTCACGAACAGGGTCTTCTGGAGGAAACATTCAGTACTTC. This translates into CASSRTGSSGGNIQYF.

In this sample, this clone turned up once. The chain links TRBV19 to TRBJ2-3; 8 positions agree with TRBD1. Germline V lookup: CDR1 LNHDA, CDR2 SQIVND (reference sequence). The CDR3 is 13 residues long. The junction had 8 bases not matched to a gene; V was cut back by 10 bases and J by 5 bases. CDR3 coding DNA: TGTGCCATCTCGACAGGGGTAGGAGATACGCAGTATTTT. Its translation: CAISTGVGDTQYF.

The V and J genes are TRBV5-4 and TRBJ1-1; D is possibly TRBD1 (6 bases). Trimming left V 4 bases short and J 1 base short, with 14 bases between. The CDR3 contains 15 residues. CDR1 SGHNT and CDR2 YYREEE come from the germline V gene (reference sequence). CDR3 protein: CASSVAEQGNTEAFF. DNA for the CDR3: TGTGCCAGCAGCGTAGCTGAACAGGGGAACACTGAAGCTTTCTTT.

V usage is TRBV6-1 and J usage is TRBJ2-6, with D possibly matching TRBD1 (6 bases). The ends were cut back, 5 bases at V and 2 bases at J, with 7 bases in the middle. Looked up from germline, CDR1 is MNHNS and CDR2 is SASEGT. The CDR3 consists of 14 residues. CDR3 DNA sequence: TGTGCCAGCAGTACAGGGACTGGGGCCAACGTCCTGACTTTC. This sequence encodes CASSTGTGANVLTF.

The chain is built from TRBV7-9 and TRBJ2-2, with 9 nucleotides matching TRBD2. The CDR3 has 16 amino acids. Trimming took 5 bases from V and 0 from J; bases not matched to a gene: 4. Germline-derived CDR1 and CDR2 are SEHNR and FQNEAQ (reference sequence). The CDR3 DNA reads TGTGCCAGCAGCGTCCGACTAGCGGCGAACACCGGGGAGCTGTTTTTT. Residues: CASSVRLAANTGELFF.

This clone was seen just once. The V gene is TRBV9, the J gene TRBJ1-1, with D unclear. Germline CDR1 and CDR2: SGDLS and YYNGEE. V was trimmed by 0 bases and J by 2 bases, leaving 14 bases between them. This CDR3 region has 16 residues. The CDR3 loop is CASSVEGGLFNTEAFF. The DNA of the CDR3 is TGTGCCAGCAGCGTAGAGGGTGGGCTTTTTAACACTGAAGCTTTCTTT.

The chain combines TRBV5-8 with TRBJ1-5, with 12 bases identical to TRBD1. Germline CDR1 and CDR2: SGHTS and YDEGEE. V lost 4 bases to trimming and J lost 7 bases; unmatched junction nucleotides: 6. This CDR3 has 15 residues. As DNA, the CDR3 is TGTGCCAGCAGCGGGGACAGGGGGCAGGACCAGCCCCAGCATTTT. Translated, it gives CASSGDRGQDQPQHF.

This chain joins TRBV5-4 and TRBJ2-1; 7 nucleotides line up with TRBD2. The CDR3 consists of 15 residues. J was trimmed by 6 bases and V by 3 bases; bases with no gene match: 9. CDR1 SGHNT and CDR2 YYREEE come from the germline V gene (reference sequence). DNA for the CDR3: TGTGCCAGCAGCTCAGGACCGGGCGGGGGCAATGAGCAGTTCTTC. Translating gives CASSSGPGGGNEQFF.

The chain links TRBV27 to TRBJ1-1, with 12 bases identical to TRBD1. Germline loops: CDR1 MNHEY, CDR2 SMNVEV (reference sequence). Trimming at V came to 6 bases and at J to 4 bases, leaving 15 bases not matched to a gene. The length of the CDR3 is 18 residues. The CDR3 bases are TGTGCCAGCAGGAAAAGGGAGGGACAGGGGGCGCCCGGCACTGAAGCTTTCTTT. It is translated as CASRKREGQGAPGTEAFF.

This chain links TRBV11-2 with TRBJ2-6; D is undetermined. V lost 5 bases to trimming and J lost 0 bases, with 8 bases between them. CDR1 and CDR2 (germline): SGHAT, FQNNGV. The CDR3 has 15 residues. In DNA, the CDR3 is TGTGCCAGCAGCCGTAAAGGCTCTGGGGCCAACGTCCTGACTTTC. Its protein is CASSRKGSGANVLTF.

V gene TRBV6-5 combines with J gene TRBJ2-2; TRBD1 is a possible D gene (5 bases). Trimming cost V 6 bases and J 4 bases, with 15 bases left between them. CDR3 length: 15 amino acids. Germline V gene lookup returns CDR1 MNHEY and CDR2 SVGAGI. This CDR3 is CASSYIVQGTGELFF. The CDR3 nucleotides read TGTGCCAGCAGCTACATTGTGCAGGGCACCGGGGAGCTGTTTTTT.

The V call is TRBV19, the J call TRBJ2-1; 12 nucleotides align to TRBD2. Trimming at V came to 5 bases and at J to 1 base, leaving 6 bases not matched to a gene. CDR3 length equals 17 residues. Germline V gene lookup returns CDR1 LNHDA and CDR2 SQIVND (reference sequence). For the CDR3, the DNA is TGTGCCAGTAGTCCGGGACTAGCGGGCTATTCCTACAATGAGCAGTTCTTC. Translated, it gives CASSPGLAGYSYNEQFF.

The chain links TRBV11-2 to TRBJ2-2, with 10 bases identical to TRBD2. The germline V gene has CDR1 SGHAT and CDR2 FQNNGV. The CDR3 is 15 residues long. V shed 1 base and J 6 bases; nucleotides not matched to a gene: 2. The CDR3: CASSLGLAGAGELFF. For the CDR3, the DNA is TGTGCCAGCAGCTTAGGTCTAGCGGGAGCCGGGGAGCTGTTTTTT.

CDR3 DNA: TGCAGCGTTTTTATCCGCGGGTGGCGAAATGAGCAGTTCTTC. Its protein product is CSVFIRGWRNEQFF. The chain has TRBV29-1 and TRBJ2-1, with D maybe TRBD2 (5 bases). The germline V gene has CDR1 SQVTM and CDR2 ANQGSEA. The CDR3 is made up of 14 amino acids. V was shortened by 5 bases and J by 7 bases, with 18 bases between the two germline ends.